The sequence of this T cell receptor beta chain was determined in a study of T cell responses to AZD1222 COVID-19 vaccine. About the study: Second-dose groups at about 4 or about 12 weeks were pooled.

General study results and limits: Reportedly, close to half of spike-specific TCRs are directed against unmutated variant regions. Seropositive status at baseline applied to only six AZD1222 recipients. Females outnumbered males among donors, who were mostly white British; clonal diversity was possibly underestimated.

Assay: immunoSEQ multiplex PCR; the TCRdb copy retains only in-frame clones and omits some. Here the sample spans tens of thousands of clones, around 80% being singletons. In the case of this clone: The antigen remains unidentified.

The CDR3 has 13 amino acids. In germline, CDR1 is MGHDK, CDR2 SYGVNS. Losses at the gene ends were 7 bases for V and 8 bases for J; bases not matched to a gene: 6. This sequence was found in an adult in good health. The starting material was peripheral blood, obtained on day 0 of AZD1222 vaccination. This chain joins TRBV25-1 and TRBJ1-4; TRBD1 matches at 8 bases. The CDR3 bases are TGTGCCAGCAAAGGACAGGGAAGGGAAAAACTGTTTTTT. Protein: CASKGQGREKLFF.